The 30 T cell receptor beta chains given below trace back to one sample, sequenced in a study of OX40 agonist ivuxolimab in advanced cancers. The table came from immunoSEQ multiplex PCR; TCRdb's copy has only in-frame clones and leaves some out. Of just under 95,000 clones in the sample, about nine tenths are singletons; the top ten hold under 0.35%. The sequenced sample was CD4+ or CD8+ T cells sorted from blood, obtained in a trial of the OX40 agonist ivuxolimab. Source of these receptors: an adult with an advanced solid tumor such as melanoma, head and neck, liver or kidney cancer.

The rearrangement joins TRBV7-6 to TRBJ2-1; 9 nucleotides line up with TRBD2. This CDR3 region has 16 residues. Trimming cost V 5 bases and J 10 bases; bases outside gene matches: 15. Germline CDR1 reads SGHVS; CDR2 reads FNYEAQ. CDR3 protein: CASSPPSQRGAWEQFF. Written as DNA, the CDR3 is TGTGCCAGCAGCCCCCCCAGCCAGCGGGGGGCGTGGGAGCAGTTCTTC.

V is TRBV6-5 and J is TRBJ1-1, with 8 bases identical to TRBD1. Germline CDR1 and CDR2: MNHEY and SVGAGI. V dropped 6 bases and J dropped 1; count of bases not matched to a gene: 4. This CDR3 has 14 amino acids. The CDR3 reads CASRAGTGNTEAFF. CDR3 nucleotide sequence: TGTGCCAGCAGGGCCGGGACAGGGAACACTGAAGCTTTCTTT.

The gene calls are TRBV6-5 and TRBJ2-3; D may be TRBD2 (6 bases). The CDR3 is 15 amino acids. The germline gives CDR1 MNHEY, CDR2 SVGAGI. V was pared by 2 bases and J by 2 bases, with 11 bases between. CDR3 in DNA: TGTGCCAGCAGTTACAAGGGACTTATCACAGATACGCAGTATTTT. Amino acids: CASSYKGLITDTQYF.

This clone was seen a handful of times. The V gene is TRBV9, the J gene TRBJ2-7, with D possibly TRBD2 on 6 matching bases. Trimming removed 0 bases at V and 9 bases at J, with 13 bases between. This CDR3 comprises 13 residues. The germline gives CDR1 SGDLS, CDR2 YYNGEE. CDR3 region: CASSVGSREAQYF. DNA of the CDR3: TGTGCCAGCAGCGTAGGCAGCAGGGAGGCGCAGTACTTC.

V is TRBV7-8 and J is TRBJ2-2; 8 bases are a match to TRBD2. The CDR3 covers 17 residues. CDR1 is SGHVS and CDR2 is FQNEAQ in the germline V gene. J was trimmed by 4 bases and V by 0 bases; bases with no gene match: 7. The CDR3 nucleotides read TGTGCCAGCAGCTTAGCTGGGGGTAGCGGGGTCACCGGGGAGCTGTTTTTT. It encodes CASSLAGGSGVTGELFF.

The chain is built from TRBV19 and TRBJ1-1, with D perhaps matching TRBD1 (5 bases). Germline assignment: CDR1 LNHDA and CDR2 SQIVND (reference sequence). The CDR3 is 13 residues long. Deletions cut 8 bases from V and 12 bases from J, with 22 bases between. CDR3 loop: CASRGSTGVIPFF. The CDR3 nucleotides are TGTGCCAGTCGGGGTTCTACGGGGGTCATACCTTTCTTT.

V usage is TRBV7-9 and J usage is TRBJ1-3; 7 bases map to TRBD1. The germline V gene encodes CDR1 SEHNR and CDR2 FQNEAQ (reference sequence). V trimming: 6 bases; J trimming: 0 bases; junction bases outside the gene matches: 8. CDR3 length: 16 residues. The CDR3 is CASRSTGPHSGNTIYF. The CDR3 region has the DNA TGTGCCAGCAGGTCGACAGGGCCTCACTCTGGAAACACCATATATTTT.

Only a few counts were recorded for this clone. The V and J genes are TRBV7-9 and TRBJ2-3; D may be TRBD1 or TRBD2 (5 bases each). Trimming took 4 bases from V and 7 from J, leaving 18 bases between them. Germline lookup yields CDR1 SEHNR and CDR2 FQNEAQ (reference sequence). The length of the CDR3 is 15 residues. The CDR3 nucleotides read TGTGCCAGCAGCTCCCAAGCCGGGGCGCGGAATACGCAGTATTTT. It is translated as CASSSQAGARNTQYF.

The chain carries TRBV4-1 and TRBJ1-3, with D uncertain. Trimming removed 1 base from V and 2 bases from J, with 6 bases in between. Per germline, CDR1 MGHRA and CDR2 YSYEKL. This CDR3 region has 14 residues. The CDR3 protein is CASSQAQTGNTIYF. The DNA for the CDR3 is TGCGCCAGCAGCCAAGCACAGACTGGAAACACCATATATTTT.

The V and J genes are TRBV4-1 and TRBJ2-3; D uncertain. The V gene lost 1 base and the J gene lost 4 bases, with 9 bases spanning the gap. CDR3 length equals 14 residues. CDR1 MGHRA and CDR2 YSYEKL come from the germline V gene. CDR3 nucleotide sequence: TGCGCCAGCAGCCAAGGACCCGTGGCAGATACGCAGTATTTT. Translating gives CASSQGPVADTQYF.

The V gene is TRBV7-2, the J gene TRBJ2-7, with 8 nucleotides matching TRBD1. J was trimmed by 3 bases and V by 1 base; bases with no gene match: 14. The CDR3 is 18 amino acids. CDR1 is SGHTA and CDR2 is FQGNSA in the germline V gene. Here the CDR3 reads CASSLGLLGSGGGYEQYF. In nucleotides, the CDR3 is TGTGCCAGCAGCTTAGGGCTGTTGGGGTCAGGGGGCGGCTACGAGCAGTACTTC.

This clone was seen once. The chain joins TRBV7-8 to TRBJ1-2; 9 bases fit TRBD1. Germline V CDR1 and CDR2: SGHVS, FQNEAQ. The CDR3 spans 16 residues. J was trimmed by 8 bases and V by 5 bases; bases with no gene match: 15. CDR3 residues: CASSPAGSGTGNGYTF. CDR3 DNA: TGTGCCAGCAGCCCAGCCGGGTCGGGGACAGGGAACGGCTACACCTTC.

This clone was found once. J is TRBJ2-1 and V is TRBV11-2, with 10 bases fitting TRBD2. There are 15 residues in the CDR3. The ends lost 6 bases at V and 2 bases at J; junction bases unmatched: 4. The germline V gene encodes CDR1 SGHAT and CDR2 FQNNGV. Here the CDR3 DNA reads TGTGCCAGCAGGTTTACTAGCGGGACCTACAATGAGCAGTTCTTC. Protein: CASRFTSGTYNEQFF.

The chain carries TRBV6-5 and TRBJ1-6; D is perhaps TRBD1 (5 bases). Germline V gene sequence: CDR1 MNHEY, CDR2 SVGAGI. The CDR3 spans 14 residues. Trimming shortened V by 2 bases and J by 6 bases, and 8 bases separated the two germline ends. CDR3 coding DNA: TGTGCCAGCAGTTACGTGACAGCTAATTCACCCCTCCACTTT. As protein: CASSYVTANSPLHF.

The chain is built from TRBV6-5 and TRBJ1-1, with D possibly TRBD1 on 6 matching bases. Germline loops: CDR1 MNHEY, CDR2 SVGAGI. The CDR3 is 11 residues long. Between the trimmed V and J ends, which lost 6 bases and 8 bases, there was a span of 10 bases. CDR3 loop: CASRRGGEAFF. For the CDR3, the DNA is TGTGCCAGCAGACGAGGGGGGGAAGCTTTCTTT.

This chain joins TRBV5-5 and TRBJ2-5; TRBD1 agrees at 7 bases. The germline V gene has CDR1 SGHKS and CDR2 YYEKEE (reference sequence). This CDR3 spans 17 amino acids. V gave up 2 bases and J gave up 2 bases; unmatched junction bases: 12. CDR3 amino acids: CASSFNPGQWTQETQYF. The CDR3 bases are TGTGCCAGCAGCTTTAATCCGGGACAGTGGACTCAAGAGACCCAGTACTTC.

V and J are TRBV5-4 and TRBJ2-7; 7 positions match TRBD1. V lost 1 base, J lost 6 bases, and 7 bases stayed unmatched. The CDR3 is 14 amino acids. Germline V gene lookup returns CDR1 SGHNT and CDR2 YYREEE (reference sequence). The CDR3 region is CASSLMVGGGEQYF. Here the CDR3 DNA reads TGTGCCAGCAGCTTGATGGTAGGGGGCGGCGAGCAGTACTTC.

Concerning this clone: The sample carries other DNA sequences with the same CDR3. This chain joins TRBV4-2 and TRBJ2-1; 12 positions agree with TRBD2. The CDR3 contains 18 residues. J lost 10 bases, V lost 4 bases, and 17 bases had no gene match. Germline assignment: CDR1 LGHNA and CDR2 YNFKEQ. The DNA of the CDR3 is TGTGCCAGCAGCCCGACGGCTCTAGCGGGGGGGGCGAATAAGGAGCAGTTCTTC. Translated, it gives CASSPTALAGGANKEQFF.

This chain uses TRBV6-5 with TRBJ2-7; 13 nucleotides align to TRBD2. The J segment lost 4 bases and the V segment lost 6 bases, leaving 3 bases of the junction unmatched. The length of the CDR3 is 14 residues. Germline V gene data show CDR1 as MNHEY and CDR2 as SVGAGI. CDR3 protein: CASSGTSGAYEQYF. CDR3 sequence (DNA): TGTGCCAGCAGCGGGACTAGCGGGGCTTACGAGCAGTACTTC.

The gene calls are TRBV7-9 and TRBJ1-4, with D tentatively TRBD1 (5 bases). The CDR3 spans 14 residues. Trimming shortened V by 5 bases and J by 8 bases, and 15 bases separated the two germline ends. Germline CDR1 and CDR2: SEHNR and FQNEAQ (reference sequence). CDR3 in amino acids: CASSPPRGREKLFF. The CDR3 DNA follows: TGTGCCAGCAGCCCCCCCCGGGGGAGAGAAAAACTGTTTTTT.

This clone came up a few times. The CDR3: CASSIVGSDQPQHF. The CDR3 region has the DNA TGTGCCAGTAGTATTGTAGGGTCCGATCAGCCCCAGCATTTT. The V call is TRBV19, the J call TRBJ1-5; D call uncertain. The CDR3 loop spans 14 amino acids. V was trimmed by 3 bases and J by 5 bases, leaving 11 bases between them. Per the germline V gene, CDR1 is LNHDA and CDR2 is SQIVND (reference sequence).

V gene TRBV19 combines with J gene TRBJ1-1, with D tentatively TRBD1 (6 bases). This CDR3 spans 13 amino acids. In germline, CDR1 is LNHDA, CDR2 SQIVND (reference sequence). V lost 5 bases and J 2 bases, leaving 9 bases between the germline ends. In DNA form, the CDR3 reads TGTGCCAGTAGTCGGGGGGCAAACACTGAAGCTTTCTTT. It is translated as CASSRGANTEAFF.

The rearrangement uses TRBV4-1 and TRBJ1-2, with 7 bases lining up with TRBD1. Germline V gene lookup returns CDR1 MGHRA and CDR2 YSYEKL. This CDR3 is 16 amino acids long. The V and J ends lost 1 base and 5 bases, in that order; junction bases with no gene match: 10. CDR3 in amino acids: CASSQAWTGMRYGYTF. In nucleotides, the CDR3 is TGCGCCAGCAGCCAAGCTTGGACAGGTATGCGGTATGGCTACACCTTC.

The CDR3, as DNA: TGCGCCAGCAGCTATCCGGGCGGGGGGGCCGATGAGCAGTTCTTC. Amino acids: CASSYPGGGADEQFF. The chain recombines TRBV5-1 with TRBJ2-1; 9 bases align to TRBD2. Trimming removed 3 bases from V and 8 bases from J; junction bases left unmatched: 9. The CDR3 contains 15 residues. In germline, CDR1 is SGHRS, CDR2 YFSETQ.

The chain joins TRBV7-2 to TRBJ1-1, with D possibly matching TRBD1 (6 bases). The germline V gene has CDR1 SGHTA and CDR2 FQGNSA. V lost 0 bases, J lost 1 base, and 9 bases lay in between. The CDR3 contains 15 residues. The CDR3 sequence is CASSLAVDRNTEAFF. The CDR3 coding sequence is TGTGCCAGCAGCTTAGCGGTGGACAGGAACACTGAAGCTTTCTTT.

V usage is TRBV9 and J usage is TRBJ2-5; 14 bases agree with TRBD2. The CDR3 has 15 residues. Germline CDR1 reads SGDLS; CDR2 reads YYNGEE. V gave up 3 bases and J gave up 5 bases; unmatched junction bases: 3. The CDR3 nucleotides are TGTGCCAGCAGCGGGACTAGCGGGGGGATGGAGACCCAGTACTTC. Protein product: CASSGTSGGMETQYF. Combining the CDR3 with reference TRBV9 and TRBJ2-5 gives the whole variable domain DSGVTQTPKHLITATGQRVTLRCSPRSGDLSVYWYQQSLDQGLQFLIQYYNGEERAKGNILERFSAQQFPDLHSELNLSSLELGDSALYFCASSGTSGGMETQYFGPGTRLLVL.

The V call is TRBV6-6, the J call TRBJ1-1; D unresolved. Looked up from germline, CDR1 is MNHNY and CDR2 is SVGAGI (reference sequence). The CDR3 runs to 12 residues. V lost 8 bases and J 7 bases, leaving 14 bases between the germline ends. DNA of the CDR3: TGTGCCAGCGCCCGAAAGGGCAGTGAAGCTTTCTTT. This sequence encodes CASARKGSEAFF.

This rearrangement joins TRBV7-8 to TRBJ1-3; D unclear. The V gene lost 2 bases and the J gene lost 0 bases, with 17 bases spanning the gap. CDR3 size: 18 residues. Germline assignment: CDR1 SGHVS and CDR2 FQNEAQ. In nucleotides, the CDR3 is TGTGCCAGCAGCTTACCCCCCAGTACGCTCAGCTCTGGAAACACCATATATTTT. It specifies CASSLPPSTLSSGNTIYF.

The rearrangement joins TRBV14 to TRBJ1-1; D ambiguous. The CDR3 has 16 residues. V was cut by 4 bases and J by 3 bases, with 18 bases left in between. CDR1 is SGHDN and CDR2 is FVKESK in the germline V gene. The CDR3 protein is CASSPIDGYVDTEAFF. The CDR3 DNA is TGTGCCAGCAGCCCTATAGACGGATATGTTGACACTGAAGCTTTCTTT.

The chain carries TRBV5-8 and TRBJ2-7, with 10 bases that match TRBD1. This CDR3 is built from 14 residues. Germline CDR1 and CDR2: SGHTS and YDEGEE. With V trimmed by 4 bases and J by 2 bases, 3 bases remained unmatched. The CDR3 region is CASSIGTGAYEQYF. Written as DNA, the CDR3 is TGTGCCAGCAGCATCGGGACAGGGGCCTACGAGCAGTACTTC. Drawing the rest from reference TRBV5-8 and TRBJ2-7, the complete variable domain is EAGVTQSPTHLIKTRGQQATLRCSPISGHTSVYWYQQALGLGLQFLLWYDEGEERNRGNFPPRFSGRQFPNYSSELNVNALELEDSALYLCASSIGTGAYEQYFGPGTRLTVT.